This T cell receptor (beta chain) was identified in a study of cytomegalovirus exposure and HLA in healthy donors. Study-level results: Reports showed the classifier diagnosing cytomegalovirus status with high specificity and sensitivity.

TCRdb's copy holds only in-frame clones and misses some; the assay was immunoSEQ multiplex PCR. Of roughly 110,000 clones listed, about 88% are singletons. Donors were drawn from the approximately 120-subject validation cohort, separate from the 666-subject first cohort. To note about this clone: No antigen is known for it.

This CDR3 is built from 15 residues. Germline V gene data show CDR1 as KGHSH and CDR2 as LQKENI. The V gene lost 0 bases and the J gene lost 0 bases, with 8 bases spanning the gap. This TCR was recovered from a woman younger than 30 in good health and CMV-seropositive. What was sequenced was PBMCs. The chain couples TRBV18 to TRBJ1-1; no reliable D call. The DNA of the CDR3 is TGTGCCAGCTCACCACCGATCGCGGTGAACACTGAAGCTTTCTTT. This encodes CASSPPIAVNTEAFF.